The 13 T cell receptor beta chains reported below all come from one sample, sequenced in a study of control samples from healthy donors and cancer patients. Sequencing used immunoSEQ multiplex PCR; TCRdb keeps in-frame clones, though not all of them. The sample yields about 160,000 clones, 90% to 95% seen once. Material for sequencing was blood. These receptors were obtained from a woman aged 40-49 years in good health.

This rearrangement joins TRBV25-1 to TRBJ2-6; D remains ambiguous. Germline CDR1 and CDR2: MGHDK and SYGVNS. The V end was cut by 10 bases, the J end by 1 base, with 11 bases between. This CDR3 has 14 amino acids. The CDR3 nucleotides read TGTGCCATACAGAGTACGTCTGGGGCCAACGTCCTGACTTTC. Protein: CAIQSTSGANVLTF.

This chain uses TRBV6-2 or TRBV6-3 with TRBJ2-2, with 7 bases identical to TRBD2. J lost 2 bases, V lost 2 bases, and 2 bases had no gene match. Germline V gene sequence: CDR1 MNHEY, CDR2 SVGEGT. The CDR3 runs 15 residues. This chain's CDR3 is CASSYGGGNTGELFF. The CDR3 DNA reads as TGTGCCAGCAGTTACGGCGGGGGTAACACCGGGGAGCTGTTTTTT.

The chain is built from TRBV29-1 and TRBJ2-3, with 13 bases fitting TRBD2. The germline V gene has CDR1 SQVTM and CDR2 ANQGSEA. The CDR3 spans 15 residues. After removal of 4 bases from V and 6 bases from J, the junction contained 7 bases not matched to a gene. The CDR3 protein is CSVVLAGGAADTQYF. Here the CDR3 DNA reads TGCAGCGTTGTACTAGCGGGAGGGGCGGCGGATACGCAGTATTTT.

The chain is built from TRBV7-9 and TRBJ1-5, with D unclear. This CDR3 has 13 amino acids. Germline loops: CDR1 SEHNR, CDR2 FQNEAQ (reference sequence). V lost 5 bases and J 5 bases, leaving 10 bases between the germline ends. The CDR3 DNA sequence: TGTGCCAGCAGCGTCGACTGGGATCAGCCCCAGCATTTT. This translates into CASSVDWDQPQHF.

V usage is TRBV27 and J usage is TRBJ2-7, with 7 positions matching TRBD1. The germline gives CDR1 MNHEY, CDR2 SMNVEV (reference sequence). CDR3 length equals 14 residues. The trim removed 6 bases at V and 0 bases at J, leaving 5 bases unmatched. This CDR3 is CASRGGRSSYEQYF. The DNA for the CDR3 is TGTGCCAGCAGAGGGGGCCGTAGCTCCTACGAGCAGTACTTC.

The chain uses TRBV30 and TRBJ1-2; TRBD1 aligns across 9 bases. Germline CDR1 GTSNPN, CDR2 SVGIG (reference sequence). Trimming took 7 bases from V and 7 from J; bases not matched to a gene: 13. CDR3 length: 14 amino acids. CDR3 sequence (DNA): TGTGCCTTCCCCCAACCGGGACAGGGATTTGGCTACACCTTC. Protein sequence: CAFPQPGQGFGYTF. Using reference TRBV30 and TRBJ1-2 for the parts outside the CDR3, the full variable domain is SQTIHQWPATLVQPVGSPLSLECTVEGTSNPNLYWYRQAAGRGLQLLFYSVGIGQISSEVPQNLSASRPQDRQFILSSKKLLLSDSGFYLCAFPQPGQGFGYTFGSGTRLTVV.

The chain carries TRBV11-3 and TRBJ2-7, with 10 positions matching TRBD1. V lost 4 bases, J lost 2 bases, and 8 bases stayed unmatched. Germline V lookup: CDR1 SGHNT, CDR2 YENEEA. CDR3 size: 16 residues. The CDR3 is CASSSRTGTGAYEQYF. CDR3 nucleotide sequence: TGTGCCAGCAGCTCACGTACCGGGACAGGGGCCTACGAGCAGTACTTC.

The chain is built from TRBV5-1 and TRBJ1-2, with 10 bases fitting TRBD1. The CDR3 length is 15 residues. Unmatched junction bases numbered 3, after V lost 0 bases and J lost 4 bases. Germline CDR1 SGHRS, CDR2 YFSETQ. The CDR3 DNA reads as TGCGCCAGCAGCTTGGGGGACAGGGGCTTCTATGGCTACACCTTC. Amino acid sequence: CASSLGDRGFYGYTF.

Turning to this clone: The junction shows a germline mismatch at one end, possibly a read error. The rearrangement uses TRBV10-3 and TRBJ2-1; D is uncertain. CDR1 is ENHRY, CDR2 SYGVKD, per germline. CDR3 length equals 14 residues. As DNA, the CDR3 is TGTGCCATCAGTGAGCCAGCCTCCGACAATGAGCAGTTCTTC. It yields the protein CAISEPASDNEQFF.

V and J are TRBV20-1 and TRBJ2-5; D is unclear. V was pared by 4 bases and J by 0 bases, with 6 bases between. Germline values: CDR1 DFQATT, CDR2 SNEGSKA (reference sequence). CDR3 length: 12 residues. Written as DNA, the CDR3 is TGCAGTGCTAATGAACACCAAGAGACCCAGTACTTC. It yields the protein CSANEHQETQYF.

This clone was found once. V and J are TRBV6-2 or TRBV6-3 and TRBJ2-1, with a possible D match to TRBD2 (6 bases). The CDR3 spans 15 residues. The germline V gene encodes CDR1 MNHEY and CDR2 SVGEGT. Trimming pared 3 bases from V and 3 bases from J, leaving 12 bases between. The CDR3 loop reads CASSYGRGLYNEQFF. The DNA for the CDR3 is TGTGCCAGCAGTTATGGCCGGGGACTCTACAATGAGCAGTTCTTC.

On this clone: Other nucleotide sequences in the sample specify the same CDR3. The chain recombines TRBV5-1 with TRBJ2-7; TRBD1 matches at 10 bases. The CDR3 totals 14 residues. Unmatched junction bases numbered 2, after V lost 3 bases and J lost 2 bases. Germline V lookup: CDR1 SGHRS, CDR2 YFSETQ. The CDR3 loop is CASSSGTGAYEQYF. The CDR3 nucleotides are TGCGCCAGCAGCTCTGGGACAGGGGCCTACGAGCAGTACTTC.

V is TRBV2 and J is TRBJ2-7; 7 bases fit TRBD2. CDR1 SNHLY and CDR2 FYNNEI come from the germline V gene. The V segment lost 4 bases and the J segment 4 bases; nucleotides outside the gene matches: 7. The CDR3 has 14 residues. The CDR3 DNA reads as TGTGCCAGCAGTGGGGACGGGGAGGGTTACGAGCAGTACTTC. Translating it yields CASSGDGEGYEQYF.